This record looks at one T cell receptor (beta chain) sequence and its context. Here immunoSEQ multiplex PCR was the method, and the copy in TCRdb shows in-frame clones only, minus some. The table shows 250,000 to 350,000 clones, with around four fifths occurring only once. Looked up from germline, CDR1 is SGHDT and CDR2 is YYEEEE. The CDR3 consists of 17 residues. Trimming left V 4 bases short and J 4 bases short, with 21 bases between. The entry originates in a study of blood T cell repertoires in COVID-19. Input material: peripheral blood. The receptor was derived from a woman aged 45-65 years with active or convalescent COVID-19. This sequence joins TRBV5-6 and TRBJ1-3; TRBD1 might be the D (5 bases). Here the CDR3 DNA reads TGTGCCAGCAGCACCCGACAGTTAATTTCTTCCGGAAACACCATATATTTT. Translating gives CASSTRQLISSGNTIYF.